The 30 T cell receptor beta chains below all came from one sample that was sequenced in a study of T cells after yellow fever vaccination. TCRdb ran MiXCR on the 5' RACE reads and lists one entry per CDR3 protein. The table includes about 220,000 distinct CDR3 sequences, about 3% detected once. The sample here was CD4+ T cells sorted from PBMCs, taken 10 days after the yellow fever booster vaccination. These TCRs come from a man younger than 35 who received the YFV17D yellow fever vaccine.

This clonotype was detected only a few times. This chain links TRBV7-2 with TRBJ2-5, with D possibly matching TRBD1 (5 bases). Trimming removed 2 bases from V and 5 bases from J, with 12 bases in between. CDR1 SGHTA and CDR2 FQGNSA come from the germline V gene. This CDR3 has 14 residues. The CDR3 DNA is TGTGCCAGCAGCTTATGGGCAGGGCAGGAGACCCAGTACTTC. It specifies CASSLWAGQETQYF.

This clonotype showed up many times. The chain couples TRBV5-4 to TRBJ2-2, with 10 bases identical to TRBD2. Germline-derived CDR1 and CDR2 are SGHNT and YYREEE (reference sequence). V lost 7 bases to trimming and J lost 6 bases; unmatched junction nucleotides: 3. CDR3 size: 13 residues. Written as DNA, the CDR3 is TGTGCCAGCTGGAGCGGGGGGGCCGGGGAGCTGTTTTTT. It specifies CASWSGGAGELFF.

This clonotype was seen many times. The rearrangement uses TRBV18 and TRBJ2-3; D is unresolved. In germline, CDR1 is KGHSH, CDR2 LQKENI. The CDR3 is made up of 12 amino acids. The V end lost 5 bases, the J end lost 0 bases, and 3 bases lay between the germline ends. The CDR3, as DNA: TGTGCCAGCTCAACTAGCACAGATACGCAGTATTTT. Protein sequence: CASSTSTDTQYF.

This rearrangement joins TRBV5-4 to TRBJ1-1, with TRBD1 matching over 7 bases. V was pared by 3 bases and J by 8 bases, with 4 bases of the junction left unmatched. The CDR3 consists of 12 residues. Germline V gene data show CDR1 as SGHNT and CDR2 as YYREEE (reference sequence). The CDR3 nucleotides read TGTGCCAGCAGCTGGGACAGCGACGAAGCTTTCTTT. Its translation: CASSWDSDEAFF.

The CDR3 nucleotides are TGCGCCAGCAGCCTGGGGACTAGCCGGGAGACCCAGTACTTC. Protein sequence: CASSLGTSRETQYF. The J gene is TRBJ2-5, the V gene TRBV5-1; TRBD2 agrees at 9 bases. The junction had 6 bases not matched to a gene; V was cut back by 4 bases and J by 5 bases. The CDR3 loop spans 14 amino acids. CDR1 SGHRS and CDR2 YFSETQ come from the germline V gene.

This sequence joins TRBV6-5 and TRBJ2-1, with 10 bases lining up with TRBD2. CDR3 length equals 14 residues. Germline V gives CDR1 MNHEY, CDR2 SVGAGI. Trimming cost V 6 bases and J 6 bases; bases outside gene matches: 5. The CDR3 nucleotides are TGTGCCAGCAGCAGCGGGGGGGAGGGCAATGAGCAGTTCTTC. It yields the protein CASSSGGEGNEQFF.

This clonotype was counted ten times or more. CDR3 amino acids: CASSLPTISLTDTQYF. DNA of the CDR3: TGCGCCAGCAGCTTGCCGACTATCTCGCTTACAGATACGCAGTATTTT. The rearrangement joins TRBV5-1 to TRBJ2-3; weak D call: TRBD2 (5 bases). The length of the CDR3 is 16 residues. V was clipped by 1 base and J by 3 bases, with 15 bases between them. Per germline, CDR1 SGHRS and CDR2 YFSETQ.

The J gene is TRBJ1-1, the V gene TRBV5-6; D is unresolved. The CDR3 consists of 13 residues. Deletions cut 0 bases from V and 1 base from J, with 4 bases between. Germline-derived CDR1 and CDR2 are SGHDT and YYEEEE. The CDR3 protein is CASSLEKNTEAFF. CDR3 DNA: TGTGCCAGCAGCTTGGAGAAGAACACTGAAGCTTTCTTT.

The table lists this clonotype with a few counts. The gene calls are TRBV3-1 and TRBJ2-1; the match to TRBD2 covers 11 bases. The CDR3 runs 15 residues. V gave up 7 bases and J gave up 4 bases; unmatched junction bases: 6. Germline values: CDR1 LGHDT, CDR2 YNNKEL (reference sequence). The CDR3 DNA reads as TGTGCCAGCACCCCTCTAGCGGGGGGTTACAATGAGCAGTTCTTC. It translates to CASTPLAGGYNEQFF.

This clonotype was observed at least ten times. The rearrangement joins TRBV12-3 or TRBV12-4 to TRBJ1-1; D not resolved. There are 14 residues in the CDR3. V was pared by 3 bases and J by 1 base, with 9 bases between. The CDR3 DNA sequence: TGTGCCAGCAGTTTTATGATCAGGAACACTGAAGCTTTCTTT. Translating it yields CASSFMIRNTEAFF.

The rearrangement links TRBV10-2 to TRBJ1-2, with D uncertain. Germline values: CDR1 WSHSY, CDR2 SAAADI. There are 12 residues in the CDR3. The V end lost 4 bases, the J end lost 8 bases, and 11 bases lay between the germline ends. CDR3 region: CASSVGERGYTF. Written as DNA, the CDR3 is TGCGCCAGCAGTGTCGGAGAGAGGGGCTACACCTTC.

Points on this clonotype: A much bigger clone sits one base away, suggesting this may be a read error. The chain couples TRBV2 to TRBJ2-5, with a possible D match to TRBD2 (5 bases). Trimming left V 8 bases short and J 1 base short, with 11 bases between. Germline CDR1 and CDR2: SNHLY and FYNNEI. This CDR3 contains 13 residues. CDR3 sequence (DNA): TGTGCCAGCGGCGGGCAGATCCAAGAGACCCAGTACTTC. It codes for CASGGQIQETQYF.

This clonotype has a single count. This may come from a read error, since a much larger clone is one base off. The chain recombines TRBV4-1 with TRBJ2-3, with a tentative D call TRBD1 (6 bases). The germline V gene encodes CDR1 MGHRA and CDR2 YSYEKL. The length of the CDR3 is 16 residues. CDR3 sequence reads: CASCQDRDTRGNTQYF. CDR3 sequence (DNA): TGCGCCAGCTGCCAAGATAGGGACACTAGGGGAAATACGCAGTATTTT.

V gene TRBV11-2 combines with J gene TRBJ2-1; TRBD1 matches at 8 bases. CDR1 and CDR2 (germline): SGHAT, FQNNGV. With 1 base clipped from V and 7 bases from J, the junction kept 6 bases outside the gene matches. The CDR3 runs 15 residues. CDR3: CASSLGRGPANEQFF. The CDR3 bases are TGTGCCAGCAGCTTAGGCAGGGGGCCTGCTAATGAGCAGTTCTTC.

This clonotype appeared a few times. The gene calls are TRBV7-2 and TRBJ1-1; D unclear. There are 15 residues in the CDR3. V dropped 2 bases and J dropped 1 base, with 11 bases sitting between them. Germline CDR1 reads SGHTA; CDR2 reads FQGNSA. In nucleotides, the CDR3 is TGTGCCAGCAGCTTATTTCTAGGCACGAACACTGAAGCTTTCTTT. The encoded protein is CASSLFLGTNTEAFF.

This clonotype showed up just a few times. V and J are TRBV20-1 and TRBJ1-4, with D perhaps TRBD1 (6 bases). The CDR3 extends over 12 amino acids. The germline V gene has CDR1 DFQATT and CDR2 SNEGSKA (reference sequence). Trimming stripped 5 bases from V and 7 bases from J, with 11 bases between. CDR3 DNA sequence: TGCAGTGCTCCCCGGACAGCTGAAAAACTGTTTTTT. Encoded protein: CSAPRTAEKLFF.

This clonotype was detected many times. The chain carries TRBV5-6 and TRBJ2-3; D gene unclear. CDR1 and CDR2 from the germline V gene are SGHDT and YYEEEE. The CDR3 consists of 15 residues. The V gene lost 0 bases and the J gene lost 2 bases, with 10 bases spanning the gap. CDR3 DNA: TGTGCCAGCAGCTTGGGGGGTGAGATCACAGATACGCAGTATTTT. The encoded protein is CASSLGGEITDTQYF.

The table lists this clonotype with a few counts. This sequence joins TRBV30 and TRBJ1-5; no definite D call. Germline CDR1 is GTSNPN and CDR2 is SVGIG (reference sequence). This CDR3 has 13 amino acids. Trimming left V 0 bases short and J 1 base short, with 4 bases between. In DNA, the CDR3 is TGTGCCTGGAGTGTCAACAGCAATCAGCCCCAGCATTTT. The encoded protein is CAWSVNSNQPQHF.

This chain joins TRBV6-1 and TRBJ1-6; D is perhaps TRBD1 (6 bases). The V end lost 6 bases, the J end lost 5 bases, and 17 bases lay between the germline ends. Germline V gives CDR1 MNHNS, CDR2 SASEGT. This CDR3 contains 16 residues. The CDR3 DNA sequence: TGTGCCAGCAGAGCTACAGGGTTGGGGGATAATTCACCCCTCCACTTT. As protein: CASRATGLGDNSPLHF.

This clonotype came up many times. The J gene is TRBJ1-2, the V gene TRBV28, with no clear D. The CDR3 has 12 residues. Germline loops: CDR1 MDHEN, CDR2 SYDVKM. V was trimmed by 4 bases and J by 5 bases, leaving 8 bases between them. This CDR3 is CASSSSSYGYTF. CDR3 bases: TGTGCCAGCAGTTCCTCTTCTTATGGCTACACCTTC.

This clonotype was counted ten times or more. This chain links TRBV20-1 with TRBJ1-2, with D possibly TRBD1 on 5 matching bases. V was cut by 5 bases and J by 5 bases, with 18 bases left in between. Germline assignment: CDR1 DFQATT and CDR2 SNEGSKA (reference sequence). The CDR3 has 14 residues. This chain's CDR3 is CSAPGTDTVYGYTF. Written as DNA, the CDR3 is TGCAGTGCTCCAGGGACGGATACCGTATATGGCTACACCTTC.

This clonotype was seen many times. This sequence joins TRBV7-2 and TRBJ2-3; possibly TRBD1 or TRBD2 for D (5 bases each). The CDR3 contains 15 residues. Germline values: CDR1 SGHTA, CDR2 FQGNSA. Trimming removed 6 bases at V and 14 bases at J, with 27 bases between. The CDR3, as DNA: TGTGCCAGCAGACGAACTTCTCCGGGACCCCGCCAGCGGTATTTT. This sequence encodes CASRRTSPGPRQRYF. The full variable domain, rest sourced from reference TRBV7-2 and TRBJ2-3, is GAGVSQSPSNKVTEKGKDVELRCDPISGHTALYWYRQSLGQGLEFLIYFQGNSAPDKSGLPSDRFSAERTGGSVSTLTIQRTQQEDSAVYLCASRRTSPGPRQRYFGPGTRLTVL.

Only a few counts were recorded for this clonotype. The genes are TRBV20-1 and TRBJ2-3; possibly TRBD1 for D (6 bases). Looked up from germline, CDR1 is DFQATT and CDR2 is SNEGSKA (reference sequence). V was clipped by 3 bases and J by 2 bases, with 12 bases between them. The CDR3 is 14 amino acids. CDR3 coding DNA: TGCAGTGCTAGTCGCCCAGGGGCCACAGATACGCAGTATTTT. Amino acids: CSASRPGATDTQYF.

This clonotype showed up many times. A read error may produce the germline difference seen at one junction end. The CDR3 loop is CSAREGSGAKNIQYF. DNA for the CDR3: TGCAGTGCGAGAGAGGGAAGTGGGGCCAAAAACATTCAGTACTTC. The V gene is TRBV20-1, the J gene TRBJ2-4; tentative D call: TRBD2 (5 bases). This CDR3 has 15 residues. Germline V gene lookup returns CDR1 DFQATT and CDR2 SNEGSKA (reference sequence).

In this sample, this clonotype turned up many times. The chain links TRBV5-5 to TRBJ1-4; the D is unclear. The CDR3 totals 13 residues. CDR1 and CDR2 (germline): SGHKS, YYEKEE (reference sequence). V lost 3 bases and J 8 bases, leaving 11 bases between the germline ends. Here the CDR3 reads CASSSYSEEKLFF. CDR3 DNA sequence: TGTGCCAGCAGCTCATACTCAGAGGAAAAACTGTTTTTT.

The chain recombines TRBV2 with TRBJ1-4; D ambiguous. V gave up 4 bases and J gave up 7 bases, with 13 bases separating them. Per germline, CDR1 SNHLY and CDR2 FYNNEI. The CDR3 totals 14 residues. CDR3 region: CASSVGRAAEKLFF. In nucleotides, the CDR3 is TGTGCCAGCAGTGTAGGCAGAGCGGCTGAAAAACTGTTTTTT.

This clonotype was found a few times. In DNA form, the CDR3 reads TGTGCCAGCTCACCACCAGACAGACAATATGGCTACACCTTC. This encodes CASSPPDRQYGYTF. The J gene is TRBJ1-2, the V gene TRBV18; perhaps TRBD1 as D (5 bases). From germline, CDR1 is KGHSH and CDR2 LQKENI. This CDR3 comprises 14 residues. Trimming shortened V by 0 bases and J by 5 bases, and 10 bases separated the two germline ends.

The sample holds many counts of this clonotype. The rearrangement joins TRBV2 to TRBJ2-3; the D gene is possibly TRBD1 (6 bases). Trimming stripped 1 base from V and 1 base from J, with 9 bases between. Germline V CDR1 and CDR2: SNHLY, FYNNEI. The CDR3 sequence is 15 residues long. CDR3 region: CASSEVGARTDTQYF. The CDR3 DNA sequence: TGTGCCAGCAGTGAAGTGGGGGCCCGCACAGATACGCAGTATTTT.

The CDR3 here is CASSYRPETQYF. In DNA, the CDR3 is TGTGCCAGCAGTTACAGGCCAGAGACCCAGTACTTC. The rearrangement joins TRBV6-6 to TRBJ2-5; D unclear. The V end lost 2 bases, the J end lost 4 bases, and 5 bases lay between the germline ends. Per germline, CDR1 MNHNY and CDR2 SVGAGI (reference sequence). The CDR3 has 12 residues.

The chain joins TRBV5-1 to TRBJ1-1; TRBD1 matches at 7 bases. V shed 0 bases, J shed 1 base, and the junction held 9 bases outside the gene matches. In germline, CDR1 is SGHRS, CDR2 YFSETQ. The CDR3 loop spans 17 amino acids. The CDR3 region has the DNA TGCGCCAGCAGCTTGGTGGAATGGGGGACAGCGAACACTGAAGCTTTCTTT. Residues: CASSLVEWGTANTEAFF.